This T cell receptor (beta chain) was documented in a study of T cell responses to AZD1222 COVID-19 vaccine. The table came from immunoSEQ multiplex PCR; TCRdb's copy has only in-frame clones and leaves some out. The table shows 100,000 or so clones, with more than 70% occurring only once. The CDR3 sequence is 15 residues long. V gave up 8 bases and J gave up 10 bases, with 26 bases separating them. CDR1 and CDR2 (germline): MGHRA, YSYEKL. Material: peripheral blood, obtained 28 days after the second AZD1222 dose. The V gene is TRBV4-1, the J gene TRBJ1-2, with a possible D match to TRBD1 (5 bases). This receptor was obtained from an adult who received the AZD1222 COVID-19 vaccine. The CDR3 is CASRGGLRDGFFYTF. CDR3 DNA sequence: TGCGCCAGCCGAGGTGGACTCCGGGACGGATTCTTCTACACCTTC.